This TCR beta chain came from a study of blood T cell repertoires in COVID-19. Assignment of participants to cohorts was predicated upon participant-reported clinical history. Clones were read by immunoSEQ multiplex PCR, and TCRdb kept only the in-frame ones, dropping some. The sample has roughly 300,000 clones, about nine tenths seen once. The CDR3 runs 15 residues. Trimming cost V 3 bases and J 0 bases, with 9 bases left between them. Germline V lookup: CDR1 SEHNR, CDR2 FQNEAQ (reference sequence). The chain recombines TRBV7-9 with TRBJ2-1, with D possibly being TRBD2 (5 bases). This receptor was obtained from a woman in her 30s who had recovered from COVID-19. The sample comprised PBMCs or T cells enriched from blood (not recorded which). The CDR3 region is CASSFDGGSYNEQFF. CDR3 nucleotides: TGTGCCAGCAGCTTTGACGGAGGCTCCTACAATGAGCAGTTCTTC.